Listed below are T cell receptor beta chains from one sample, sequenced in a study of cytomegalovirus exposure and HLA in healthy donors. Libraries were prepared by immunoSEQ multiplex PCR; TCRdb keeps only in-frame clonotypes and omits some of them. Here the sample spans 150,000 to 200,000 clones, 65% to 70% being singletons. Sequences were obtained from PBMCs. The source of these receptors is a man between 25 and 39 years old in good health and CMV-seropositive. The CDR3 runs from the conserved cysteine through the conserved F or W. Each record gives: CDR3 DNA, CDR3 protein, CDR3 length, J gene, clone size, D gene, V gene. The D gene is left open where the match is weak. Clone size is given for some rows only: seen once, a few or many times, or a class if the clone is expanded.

TGTGCCTGGAGTGTACAGGGAGATACGCAGTATTTT	CAWSVQGDTQYF	12	TRBJ2-3	.	.	TRBV30
TGTGCCAGCAGTGATATTGGGGAGAATGGCTACACCTTC	CASSDIGENGYTF	13	TRBJ1-2	few	.	TRBV2
TGTGCCATCAGTTTACAGGGGGGGACTGAAGCTTTCTTT	CAISLQGGTEAFF	13	TRBJ1-1	.	TRBD1	TRBV10-3
TGTGCCAGCAGCTCGGGACAGAGCACAGATACGCAGTATTTT	CASSSGQSTDTQYF	14	TRBJ2-3	.	TRBD1	TRBV5-4
TGTGCCACCTACCACCGCCGCGATGGCTACACCTTC	CATYHRRDGYTF	12	TRBJ1-2	.	.	TRBV6-5
TGTGCCAGCAGTCGCGGGATTATCTACGAGCAGTACTTC	CASSRGIIYEQYF	13	TRBJ2-7	.	.	TRBV11-2
TGTGCCAGCAGCGAGGGTCCTCAGGAGTACCACACTGAAGCTTTCTTT	CASSEGPQEYHTEAFF	16	TRBJ1-1	.	.	TRBV7-6
TGTGCCAGCAGCTTAATGACCCGGGGCGAGCAGTACTTC	CASSLMTRGEQYF	13	TRBJ2-7	.	.	TRBV7-3
TGTGCCAGCAGCTTAGAGCAGTCAGGGGTGAACACTGAAGCTTTCTTT	CASSLEQSGVNTEAFF	16	TRBJ1-1	.	.	TRBV7-6
TGTGCCAGCAGACGCGGACAGGCGGGAGAGACCCAGTACTTC	CASRRGQAGETQYF	14	TRBJ2-5	.	TRBD1	TRBV28
TGTTCCAGCAGCTTAGAAGCATATGGTGCAGGAAGCTCCTACGAGCAGTACTTC	CSSSLEAYGAGSSYEQYF	18	TRBJ2-7	.	.	TRBV7-9
TGTGCCATCAGTGCCGGACAGGGCCAAGAGACCCAGTACTTC	CAISAGQGQETQYF	14	TRBJ2-5	once	TRBD1	TRBV10-3